The rows below give T cell receptor beta chains drawn from one sample of a study of T-cell reconstitution after alpha-beta-depleted transplantation in children. One entry per CDR3 protein results from TCRdb running MiXCR on the PCR reads. The profile shows 140,000 or so distinct CDR3 sequences, 8.8% of them singletons. This specimen was PBMCs, mostly from graft donor cells, taken 180 days after TCRalphabeta/CD19-depleted stem cell transplant. The receptors derive from a female patient aged 2-9 years who had a stem cell transplant for congenital amegakaryocytic thrombocytopenia, so the T cells may come from the graft donor. Each CDR3 is given with its conserved first and last residue. Each record gives: CDR3 DNA, CDR3 protein, clone size, D gene, J gene, CDR3 length, V gene. A D gene is named only where the DNA matches it firmly. Clone size, where shown, is once, few, many, or a class for clones that have expanded.

CDR3 DNA: TGTGCCAGCAGTCCTCTGCGTGGTGTAATGGACACTGAAGCTTTCTTT
CDR3 protein: CASSPLRGVMDTEAFF
clone size: .
D gene: .
J gene: TRBJ1-1
CDR3 length: 16
V gene: TRBV27

CDR3 DNA: TGCAGTGCTAGTAGAGTGGGGCACTCCTATAATTCACCCCTCCACTTT
CDR3 protein: CSASRVGHSYNSPLHF
clone size: .
D gene: .
J gene: TRBJ1-6
CDR3 length: 16
V gene: TRBV20-1

CDR3 DNA: TGTGCCAGCAGCTTTGAGACAGGGGGTGCAGAGACCCAGTACTTC
CDR3 protein: CASSFETGGAETQYF
clone size: few
D gene: TRBD1
J gene: TRBJ2-5
CDR3 length: 15
V gene: TRBV7-2

CDR3 DNA: TGTGCCAGCAGCCCTATTGACACTTACAATGAGCAGTTCTTC
CDR3 protein: CASSPIDTYNEQFF
clone size: many
D gene: .
J gene: TRBJ2-1
CDR3 length: 14
V gene: TRBV7-9

CDR3 DNA: TGCGCCAGCAGCCAACGGGGGCTACAGTTCTTC
CDR3 protein: CASSQRGLQFF
clone size: many
D gene: .
J gene: TRBJ2-1
CDR3 length: 11
V gene: TRBV4-1

CDR3 DNA: TGTGCCAGCAGCACGTATGAGGGATCTAGCACAGATACGCAGTATTTT
CDR3 protein: CASSTYEGSSTDTQYF
clone size: few
D gene: .
J gene: TRBJ2-3
CDR3 length: 16
V gene: TRBV12-3/TRBV12-4

CDR3 DNA: TGCGCCAGCAGCCAAGGACTCGGGCGTCGGCGGGGCACCGGTAATGAGCAGTTCTTC
CDR3 protein: CASSQGLGRRRGTGNEQFF
clone size: few
D gene: .
J gene: TRBJ2-1
CDR3 length: 19
V gene: TRBV4-1

CDR3 DNA: TGTGCCAGCAGTTTCTCCCTAGCGGGGCCCAATGAGCAGTTCTTC
CDR3 protein: CASSFSLAGPNEQFF
clone size: many
D gene: TRBD2
J gene: TRBJ2-1
CDR3 length: 15
V gene: TRBV12-3/TRBV12-4

CDR3 DNA: TGTGCCAGCAGTTTTCGGTGGGACAAGAACACTGAAGCTTTCTTT
CDR3 protein: CASSFRWDKNTEAFF
clone size: few
D gene: .
J gene: TRBJ1-1
CDR3 length: 15
V gene: TRBV12-3/TRBV12-4

CDR3 DNA: TGTGCCAGCAGCTCCGGACTAGCGGGAGGGGAGCAGTACTTC
CDR3 protein: CASSSGLAGGEQYF
clone size: few
D gene: TRBD2
J gene: TRBJ2-7
CDR3 length: 14
V gene: TRBV7-2

CDR3 DNA: TGTGCCAGCAGCAACAGCGGGACAGGGAATGAAAAACTGTTTTTT
CDR3 protein: CASSNSGTGNEKLFF
clone size: .
D gene: TRBD1
J gene: TRBJ1-4
CDR3 length: 15
V gene: TRBV3-1

CDR3 DNA: TGCAGTGCTAGCTACCCTAGCGGCCCAGGGGGGCAGTACTTC
CDR3 protein: CSASYPSGPGGQYF
clone size: few
D gene: .
J gene: TRBJ2-7
CDR3 length: 14
V gene: TRBV20-1

CDR3 DNA: TGCAGTGCTAGGTGGACAGGGGCCACCTCTAGGGAAGTCACAGATACGCAGTATTTT
CDR3 protein: CSARWTGATSREVTDTQYF
clone size: .
D gene: TRBD1
J gene: TRBJ2-3
CDR3 length: 19
V gene: TRBV20-1

CDR3 DNA: TGCGCCAGCAGTCTACCAGGGCATATCTACGAGCAGTACTTC
CDR3 protein: CASSLPGHIYEQYF
clone size: many
D gene: .
J gene: TRBJ2-7
CDR3 length: 14
V gene: TRBV5-1

CDR3 DNA: TGTGCCAGCAGCTTAAGAGGGGTCGGCGGGGAGCTGTTTTTT
CDR3 protein: CASSLRGVGGELFF
clone size: .
D gene: .
J gene: TRBJ2-2
CDR3 length: 14
V gene: TRBV7-3

CDR3 DNA: TGCGCCAGCATCACGGGACAGACGGCCTCTGGAAACACCATATATTTT
CDR3 protein: CASITGQTASGNTIYF
clone size: .
D gene: TRBD1
J gene: TRBJ1-3
CDR3 length: 16
V gene: TRBV5-1

CDR3 DNA: TGTGCCAGAACCAGACTAGCGGAAACTAAAAGCTCCTACAATGAGCAGTTCTTC
CDR3 protein: CARTRLAETKSSYNEQFF
clone size: many
D gene: TRBD2
J gene: TRBJ2-1
CDR3 length: 18
V gene: TRBV6-1

CDR3 DNA: TGTGCCAGCAGTCGAACTCCCACCGGGGAGCTGTTTTTT
CDR3 protein: CASSRTPTGELFF
clone size: .
D gene: .
J gene: TRBJ2-2
CDR3 length: 13
V gene: TRBV6-1

CDR3 DNA: TGCAGCGCGAGGGACACTGAAGCTTTCTTT
CDR3 protein: CSARDTEAFF
clone size: many
D gene: .
J gene: TRBJ1-1
CDR3 length: 10
V gene: TRBV29-1

CDR3 DNA: TGTGCCAGCAGCGACAGCACAGATACGCAGTATTTT
CDR3 protein: CASSDSTDTQYF
clone size: many
D gene: .
J gene: TRBJ2-3
CDR3 length: 12
V gene: TRBV9

CDR3 DNA: TGTGCCAGCAGCTTCGACAGGTCGAGCTCCTACGAGCAGTACTTC
CDR3 protein: CASSFDRSSSYEQYF
clone size: many
D gene: .
J gene: TRBJ2-7
CDR3 length: 15
V gene: TRBV7-2

CDR3 DNA: TGCGCCAGCAGCTTGAAGACTAGTCCCTCTGGGGCCAACGTCCTGACTTTC
CDR3 protein: CASSLKTSPSGANVLTF
clone size: many
D gene: .
J gene: TRBJ2-6
CDR3 length: 17
V gene: TRBV5-1

CDR3 DNA: TGCGCCAGCAGAGGGGGGGTTGGGACGGAGACCCAGTACTTC
CDR3 protein: CASRGGVGTETQYF
clone size: .
D gene: .
J gene: TRBJ2-5
CDR3 length: 14
V gene: TRBV5-1

CDR3 DNA: TGTGCCTGGACCAGGACTAGCGGTTACAATGAGCAGTTCTTC
CDR3 protein: CAWTRTSGYNEQFF
clone size: many
D gene: TRBD2
J gene: TRBJ2-1
CDR3 length: 14
V gene: TRBV30

CDR3 DNA: TGCAGCGGTGGAGACGGTAGCAATCAGCCCCAGCATTTT
CDR3 protein: CSGGDGSNQPQHF
clone size: many
D gene: .
J gene: TRBJ1-5
CDR3 length: 13
V gene: TRBV29-1

CDR3 DNA: TGTGCCAGTAGTGCCCGAAGCTCGACCGGCTACACCTTC
CDR3 protein: CASSARSSTGYTF
clone size: many
D gene: .
J gene: TRBJ1-2
CDR3 length: 13
V gene: TRBV19

CDR3 DNA: TGCAGCGCTGGGACAGGCTATGGCTACACCTTC
CDR3 protein: CSAGTGYGYTF
clone size: .
D gene: TRBD1
J gene: TRBJ1-2
CDR3 length: 11
V gene: TRBV29-1

CDR3 DNA: TGCGCCAGCAGCTTACCTAGCGGGGGGAGTAATGAGCAGTTCTTC
CDR3 protein: CASSLPSGGSNEQFF
clone size: many
D gene: TRBD2
J gene: TRBJ2-1
CDR3 length: 15
V gene: TRBV5-1

CDR3 DNA: TGTGCCTGGAGTGTCAGCGACGAGCAGTACTTC
CDR3 protein: CAWSVSDEQYF
clone size: .
D gene: .
J gene: TRBJ2-7
CDR3 length: 11
V gene: TRBV30

CDR3 DNA: TGCGCCAGCCTACTCGATGGGGGGGGGACTGAAGCTTTCTTT
CDR3 protein: CASLLDGGGTEAFF
clone size: .
D gene: .
J gene: TRBJ1-1
CDR3 length: 14
V gene: TRBV5-1

CDR3 DNA: TGTGCCAGCAGCATCCTAGCGGGAGGGCCGGGGGAGACCCAGTACTTC
CDR3 protein: CASSILAGGPGETQYF
clone size: many
D gene: TRBD2
J gene: TRBJ2-5
CDR3 length: 16
V gene: TRBV4-2

CDR3 DNA: TGCAGTGCTAGGTTTAGCGGGGGCACCGGGGAGCTGTTTTTT
CDR3 protein: CSARFSGGTGELFF
clone size: many
D gene: TRBD2
J gene: TRBJ2-2
CDR3 length: 14
V gene: TRBV20-1

CDR3 DNA: TGTGCCAGCAGCCCACAGCGGGCAGGGCCCTTCCAAGAGACCCAGTACTTC
CDR3 protein: CASSPQRAGPFQETQYF
clone size: many
D gene: .
J gene: TRBJ2-5
CDR3 length: 17
V gene: TRBV7-2

CDR3 DNA: TGTGCCAGCAAGGGCCATTCTGATGAGCAGTTCTTC
CDR3 protein: CASKGHSDEQFF
clone size: many
D gene: .
J gene: TRBJ2-1
CDR3 length: 12
V gene: TRBV27

CDR3 DNA: TGCGCCAGCAGCCACCCCGACGGGGGAGGTCGCCAAGAGACCCAGTACTTC
CDR3 protein: CASSHPDGGGRQETQYF
clone size: .
D gene: .
J gene: TRBJ2-5
CDR3 length: 17
V gene: TRBV4-3

CDR3 DNA: TGTGCCAGCAGTATAAGACAGCCCCCCCCGCAGTTCTTC
CDR3 protein: CASSIRQPPPQFF
clone size: .
D gene: .
J gene: TRBJ2-1
CDR3 length: 13
V gene: TRBV12-3/TRBV12-4

CDR3 DNA: TGCGCCAGCAGCTTGAGGGGTCGGGTGACTGGGGCCAACGTCCTGACTTTC
CDR3 protein: CASSLRGRVTGANVLTF
clone size: many
D gene: .
J gene: TRBJ2-6
CDR3 length: 17
V gene: TRBV5-1

CDR3 DNA: TGTGCCAGCAGGCAAGTAGGGTGGGAGACCCAGTACTTC
CDR3 protein: CASRQVGWETQYF
clone size: few
D gene: .
J gene: TRBJ2-5
CDR3 length: 13
V gene: TRBV3-1

CDR3 DNA: TGCAGTGCTAGAGATGAGGTCAGGGGTTCACCCCTCCACTTT
CDR3 protein: CSARDEVRGSPLHF
clone size: few
D gene: .
J gene: TRBJ1-6
CDR3 length: 14
V gene: TRBV20-1

CDR3 DNA: TGCAGCGTTGAAGTCCGGGACAGGGGGATGACCTACGAGCAGTACTTC
CDR3 protein: CSVEVRDRGMTYEQYF
clone size: many
D gene: TRBD1
J gene: TRBJ2-7
CDR3 length: 16
V gene: TRBV29-1

CDR3 DNA: TGTGCCTGGGCGACGGGCACAGATACGCAGTATTTT
CDR3 protein: CAWATGTDTQYF
clone size: .
D gene: .
J gene: TRBJ2-3
CDR3 length: 12
V gene: TRBV30

CDR3 DNA: TGCAGCGTTGTTAAGCTGAACACTGAAGCTTTCTTT
CDR3 protein: CSVVKLNTEAFF
clone size: many
D gene: .
J gene: TRBJ1-1
CDR3 length: 12
V gene: TRBV29-1

CDR3 DNA: TGTGCCAGCAGTTTAGGGACTGAAGCTTTCTTT
CDR3 protein: CASSLGTEAFF
clone size: many
D gene: .
J gene: TRBJ1-1
CDR3 length: 11
V gene: TRBV12-3/TRBV12-4

CDR3 DNA: TGCAGTGCTAGAAAACTAGCGGGAGACTACAATGAGCTGTTCTTC
CDR3 protein: CSARKLAGDYNELFF
clone size: once
D gene: TRBD2
J gene: TRBJ2-1
CDR3 length: 15
V gene: TRBV20-1